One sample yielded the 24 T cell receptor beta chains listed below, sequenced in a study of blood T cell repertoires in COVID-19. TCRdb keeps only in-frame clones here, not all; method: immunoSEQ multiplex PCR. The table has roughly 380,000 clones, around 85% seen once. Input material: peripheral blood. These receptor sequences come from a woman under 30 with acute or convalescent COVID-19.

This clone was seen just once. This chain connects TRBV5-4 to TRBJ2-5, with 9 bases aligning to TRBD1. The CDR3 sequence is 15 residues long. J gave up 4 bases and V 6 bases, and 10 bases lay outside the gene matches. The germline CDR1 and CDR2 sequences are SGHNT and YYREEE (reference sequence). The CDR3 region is CASTTGGAEGETQYF. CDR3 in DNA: TGTGCCAGCACCACAGGGGGCGCGGAAGGAGAGACCCAGTACTTC.

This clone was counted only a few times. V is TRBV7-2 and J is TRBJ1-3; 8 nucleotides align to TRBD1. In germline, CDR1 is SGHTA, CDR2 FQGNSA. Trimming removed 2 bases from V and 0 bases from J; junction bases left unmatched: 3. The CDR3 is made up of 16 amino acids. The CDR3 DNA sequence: TGTGCCAGCAGCTTACAGGGGGCTAACTCTGGAAACACCATATATTTT. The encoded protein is CASSLQGANSGNTIYF.

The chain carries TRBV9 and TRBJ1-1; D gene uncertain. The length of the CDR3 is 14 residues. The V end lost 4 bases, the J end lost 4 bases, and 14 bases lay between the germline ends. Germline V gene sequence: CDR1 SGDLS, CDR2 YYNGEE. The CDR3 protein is CASSSGPGGTEAFF. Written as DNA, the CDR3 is TGTGCCAGCAGCTCTGGACCGGGAGGCACTGAAGCTTTCTTT.

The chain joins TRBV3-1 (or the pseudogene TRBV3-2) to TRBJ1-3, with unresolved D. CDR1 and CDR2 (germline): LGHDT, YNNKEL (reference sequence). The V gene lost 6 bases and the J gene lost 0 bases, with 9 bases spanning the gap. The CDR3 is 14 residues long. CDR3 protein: CASRNSDSGNTIYF. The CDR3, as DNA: TGTGCCAGCAGGAATTCAGACTCTGGAAACACCATATATTTT.

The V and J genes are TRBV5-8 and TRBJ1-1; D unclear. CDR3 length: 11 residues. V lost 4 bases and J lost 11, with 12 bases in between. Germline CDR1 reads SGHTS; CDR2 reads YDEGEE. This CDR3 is CASSRRERAFF. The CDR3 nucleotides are TGTGCCAGCAGCCGACGGGAGCGGGCTTTCTTT.

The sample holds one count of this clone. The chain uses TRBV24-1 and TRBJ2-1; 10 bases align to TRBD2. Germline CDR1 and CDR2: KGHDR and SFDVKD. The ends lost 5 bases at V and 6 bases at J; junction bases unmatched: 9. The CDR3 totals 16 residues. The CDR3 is CATSAKSGRAGNEQFF. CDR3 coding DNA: TGTGCCACCAGTGCCAAAAGCGGGAGGGCCGGCAATGAGCAGTTCTTC.

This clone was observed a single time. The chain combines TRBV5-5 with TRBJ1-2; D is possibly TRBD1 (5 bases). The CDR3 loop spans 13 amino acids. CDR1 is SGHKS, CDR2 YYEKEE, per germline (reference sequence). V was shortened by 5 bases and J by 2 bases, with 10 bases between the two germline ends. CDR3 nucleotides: TGTGCCAGCAGTTCGGACATAAACTATGGCTACACCTTC. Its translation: CASSSDINYGYTF.

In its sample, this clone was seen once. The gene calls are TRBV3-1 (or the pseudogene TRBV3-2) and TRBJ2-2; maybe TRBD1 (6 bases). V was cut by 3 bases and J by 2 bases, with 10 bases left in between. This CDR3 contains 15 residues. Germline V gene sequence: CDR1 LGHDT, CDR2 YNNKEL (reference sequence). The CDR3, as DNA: TGTGCCAGCAGCCATCCGGGACATAACACCGGGGAGCTGTTTTTT. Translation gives CASSHPGHNTGELFF.

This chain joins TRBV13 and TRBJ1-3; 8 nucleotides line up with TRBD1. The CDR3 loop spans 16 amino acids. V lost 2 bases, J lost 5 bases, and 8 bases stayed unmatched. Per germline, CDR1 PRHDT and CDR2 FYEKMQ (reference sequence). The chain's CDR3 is CASSLKDRERRNTIYF. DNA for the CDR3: TGTGCCAGCAGCTTAAAGGACAGGGAAAGAAGAAACACCATATATTTT.

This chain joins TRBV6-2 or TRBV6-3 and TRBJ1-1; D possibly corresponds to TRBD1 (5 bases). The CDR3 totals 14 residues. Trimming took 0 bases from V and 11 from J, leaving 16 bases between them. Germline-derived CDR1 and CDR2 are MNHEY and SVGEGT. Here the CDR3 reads CASSYSMTAREAFF. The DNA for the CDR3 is TGTGCCAGCAGTTACTCAATGACAGCGCGTGAGGCTTTCTTT.

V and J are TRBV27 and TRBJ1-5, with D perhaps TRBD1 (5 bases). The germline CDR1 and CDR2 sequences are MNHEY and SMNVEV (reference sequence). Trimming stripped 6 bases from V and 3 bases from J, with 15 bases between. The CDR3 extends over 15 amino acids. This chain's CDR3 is CASSFRGGDNQPQHF. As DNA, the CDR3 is TGTGCCAGCAGCTTTCGTGGGGGGGACAATCAGCCCCAGCATTTT.

CDR3 loop: CASSISSSGYYEQFF. The CDR3 region has the DNA TGTGCCAGTAGTATAAGTTCTAGCGGGTACTATGAGCAGTTCTTC. This chain uses TRBV19 with TRBJ2-1; 8 nucleotides line up with TRBD2. This CDR3 has 15 amino acids. The ends lost 2 bases at V and 8 bases at J; junction bases unmatched: 8. Germline values: CDR1 LNHDA, CDR2 SQIVND (reference sequence).

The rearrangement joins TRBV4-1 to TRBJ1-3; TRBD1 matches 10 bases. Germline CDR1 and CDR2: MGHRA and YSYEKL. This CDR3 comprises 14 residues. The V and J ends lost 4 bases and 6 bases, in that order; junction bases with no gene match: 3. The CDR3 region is CASSPDRGQNTIYF. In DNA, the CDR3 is TGCGCCAGCAGCCCTGACAGGGGGCAAAACACCATATATTTT.

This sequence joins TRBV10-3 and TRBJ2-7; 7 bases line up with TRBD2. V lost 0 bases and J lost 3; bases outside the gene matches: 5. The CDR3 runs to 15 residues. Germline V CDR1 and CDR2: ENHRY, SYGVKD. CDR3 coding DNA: TGTGCCATCAGTGAGTCGGGGGGGAGCTACTACGAGCAGTACTTC. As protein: CAISESGGSYYEQYF.

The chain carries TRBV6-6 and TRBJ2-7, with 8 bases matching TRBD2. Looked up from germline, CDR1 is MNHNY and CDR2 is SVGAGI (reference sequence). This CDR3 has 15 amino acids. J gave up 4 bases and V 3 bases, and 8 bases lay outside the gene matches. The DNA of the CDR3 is TGTGCCAGCAGTTATGAGCGGGAGACGGGGTACGAGCAGTACTTC. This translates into CASSYERETGYEQYF.

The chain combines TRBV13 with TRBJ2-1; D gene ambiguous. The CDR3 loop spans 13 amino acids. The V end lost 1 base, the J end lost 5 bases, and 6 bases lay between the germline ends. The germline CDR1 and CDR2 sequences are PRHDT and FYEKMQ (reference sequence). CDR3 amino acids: CASSLDKNNEQFF. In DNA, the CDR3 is TGTGCCAGCAGCTTAGACAAAAACAATGAGCAGTTCTTC.

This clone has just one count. CDR3 amino acids: CATKKGDGRSYEQYF. DNA of the CDR3: TGTGCCACCAAAAAGGGGGACGGACGCTCCTACGAGCAGTACTTC. The chain joins TRBV15 to TRBJ2-7, with TRBD1 as a possible D gene (6 bases). Germline-derived CDR1 and CDR2 are LNHNV and YYDKDF (reference sequence). V lost 7 bases to trimming and J lost 0 bases, with 16 bases between them. The CDR3 consists of 15 residues.

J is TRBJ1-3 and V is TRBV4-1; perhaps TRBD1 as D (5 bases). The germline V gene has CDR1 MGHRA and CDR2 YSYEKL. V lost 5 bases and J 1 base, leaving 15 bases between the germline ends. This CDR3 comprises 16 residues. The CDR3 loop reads CASSAQGIGSGNTIYF. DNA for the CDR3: TGCGCCAGCAGCGCTCAGGGTATAGGTTCTGGAAACACCATATATTTT.

The CDR3 sequence is CASSLGGRSTDTQYF. CDR3 nucleotides: TGTGCCAGCAGCTTAGGAGGGAGGAGCACAGATACGCAGTATTTT. The chain is built from TRBV7-6 and TRBJ2-3; D is possibly TRBD2 (6 bases). This CDR3 comprises 15 residues. Germline assignment: CDR1 SGHVS and CDR2 FNYEAQ. V was trimmed by 1 base and J by 0 bases, leaving 8 bases between them. Full variable domain (missing parts from reference TRBV7-6 and TRBJ2-3): GAGVSQSPRYKVTKRGQDVALRCDPISGHVSLYWYRQALGQGPEFLTYFNYEAQQDKSGLPNDRFSAERPEGSISTLTIQRTEQRDSAMYRCASSLGGRSTDTQYFGPGTRLTVL.

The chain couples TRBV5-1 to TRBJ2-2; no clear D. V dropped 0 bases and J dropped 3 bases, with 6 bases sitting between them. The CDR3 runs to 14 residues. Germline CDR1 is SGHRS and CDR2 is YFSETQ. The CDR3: CASSLESDTGELFF. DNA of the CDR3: TGCGCCAGCAGCTTGGAATCGGACACCGGGGAGCTGTTTTTT.

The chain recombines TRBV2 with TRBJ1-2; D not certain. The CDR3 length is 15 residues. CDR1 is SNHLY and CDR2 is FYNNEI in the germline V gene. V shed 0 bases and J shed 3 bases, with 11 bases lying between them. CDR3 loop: CASSEAKVGDYGYTF. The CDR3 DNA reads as TGTGCCAGCAGTGAAGCCAAAGTCGGGGACTATGGCTACACCTTC.

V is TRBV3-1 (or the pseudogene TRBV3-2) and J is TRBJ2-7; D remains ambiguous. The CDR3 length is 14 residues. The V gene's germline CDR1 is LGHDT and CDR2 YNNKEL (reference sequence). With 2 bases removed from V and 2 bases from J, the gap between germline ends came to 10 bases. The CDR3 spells CASSQRSPPYEQYF. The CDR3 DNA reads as TGTGCCAGCAGCCAACGGTCACCCCCCTACGAGCAGTACTTC.

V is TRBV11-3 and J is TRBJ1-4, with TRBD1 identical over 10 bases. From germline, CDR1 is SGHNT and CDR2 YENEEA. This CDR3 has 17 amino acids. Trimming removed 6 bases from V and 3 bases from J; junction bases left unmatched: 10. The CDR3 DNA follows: TGTGCCAGCAGTCAGCGGGACAGGGGACATCCTAATGAAAAACTGTTTTTT. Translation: CASSQRDRGHPNEKLFF.

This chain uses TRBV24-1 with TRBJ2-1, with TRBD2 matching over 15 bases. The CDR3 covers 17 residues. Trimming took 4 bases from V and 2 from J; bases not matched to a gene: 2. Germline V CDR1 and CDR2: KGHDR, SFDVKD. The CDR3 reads CATSDRTSGRAYNEQFF. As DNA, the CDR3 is TGTGCCACCAGTGACAGGACTAGCGGGAGGGCCTACAATGAGCAGTTCTTC.